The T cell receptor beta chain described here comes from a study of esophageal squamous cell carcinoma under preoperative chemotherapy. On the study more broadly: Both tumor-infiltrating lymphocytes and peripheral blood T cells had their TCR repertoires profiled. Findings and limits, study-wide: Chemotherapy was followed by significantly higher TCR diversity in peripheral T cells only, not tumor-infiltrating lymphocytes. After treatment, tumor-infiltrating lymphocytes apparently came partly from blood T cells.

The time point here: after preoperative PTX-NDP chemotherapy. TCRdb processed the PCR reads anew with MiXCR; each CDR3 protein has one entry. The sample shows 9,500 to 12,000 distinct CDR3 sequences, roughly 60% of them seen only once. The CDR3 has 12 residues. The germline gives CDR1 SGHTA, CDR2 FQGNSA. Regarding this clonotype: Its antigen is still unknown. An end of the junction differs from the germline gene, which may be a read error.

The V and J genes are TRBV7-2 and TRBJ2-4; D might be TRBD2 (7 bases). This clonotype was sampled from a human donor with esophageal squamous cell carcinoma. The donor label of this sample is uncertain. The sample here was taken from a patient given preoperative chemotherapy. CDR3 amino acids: CAGSLDAGAQYF. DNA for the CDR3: TGTGCCGGCAGCCTTGACGCGGGGGCCCAGTACTTC.